The sample holds one count of the clone carrying this T cell receptor (beta chain). CDR1 is MNHEY and CDR2 is SMNVEV in the germline V gene (reference sequence). This CDR3 comprises 16 residues. Unmatched junction bases numbered 10, after V lost 5 bases and J lost 7 bases. Per the authors' pipeline: Estimated nucleated cell counts came from reference gene primer amplification. The data were produced by immunoSEQ multiplex PCR, yet TCRdb's version contains in-frame clones alone and is incomplete. The V and J calls and clone size come from that table; D and trimming were worked out from the DNA. The sample contains more than 50,000 clones, around 87% of which appear only once. This specimen belongs to a study of blood T cell repertoires in COVID-19. The overall study: Specimens from acute and convalescent COVID-19 originated in the United States, Italy and Spain. The cDNA or gDNA used as material had been derived from T cells, B-cell-depleted T cells, or PBMCs.

The chain is built from TRBV27 and TRBJ2-1; 11 bases are shared with TRBD2. Material: peripheral blood. The TCR sequence derives from a man in his 60s with active COVID-19. CDR3 sequence reads: CASSPYTSGSGNEQFF. The CDR3, as DNA: TGTGCCAGCAGTCCCTACACTAGCGGGAGTGGTAATGAGCAGTTCTTC.